This T cell receptor (beta chain) is from a study of cytomegalovirus exposure and HLA in healthy donors (dated by TCRdb to 2016 to 2017). Regarding the complete study: The 500 to 800 repertoires of the first cohort and the roughly 120 validation repertoires were produced on the same platform, according to a later analysis. The study aimed to test whether cataloging public T cell receptors could reveal signatures of past pathogen exposure. A separate validation cohort of some 130 different subjects was used in addition to the 666-subject first cohort. High-throughput TCR immunosequencing, statistical association of individual TCRs with disease status, and machine learning were combined to predict cytomegalovirus infection status. General conclusions and limits of the study: In vitro tests confirmed that a few of the cytomegalovirus-associated TCR beta chains recognize cytomegalovirus antigens. All 120 or so repertoires were used to score co-occurrence in the validation cohort in a later analysis, because that analysis had no HLA typing for the cohort. The authors suggested that the approach could potentially be extended to other disease states and immunological phenotypes. In both the original and validation cohorts, the classifier was reported to diagnose cytomegalovirus status with high specificity and sensitivity. Of the cluster scores, roughly 95% were above 0 in a later analysis, which found that TCRs clustered in the first cohort also tended to co-occur in the roughly 130 validation repertoires. Most TCR sequences were seen in very few donors, while some public TCRs were found in many individuals. The study gave a list of 150 to 200 TCR beta chains associated with cytomegalovirus.

Trimming takes 2 bases from V and 1 base from J, and the germline ends sit 8 bases apart. The CDR3, cysteine through phenylalanine, is 14 amino acids long. CDR3 DNA is the only sequence kept; it has 42 bases, read in frame from the first base. The germline V gene supplies CDR1 MNHEY and CDR2 SVGAGI. Donors formed part of the validation cohort, which comprised 120 subjects and was distinct from the first cohort of over 500 subjects. With regard to this clone: Its binding antigen is unknown. A read error may be the cause here, since a much bigger clone is one base away.

The method behind the library was the immunoSEQ multiplex PCR assay. In the paper's pipeline: A statistical classification framework was built to diagnose cytomegalovirus status from the catalog of TCR beta chain sequences. In its TCRdb copy, this immuneACCESS table keeps in-frame sequences only and misses some clones. Where compared with another copy, unresolved V genes explain less than half of these, and the others have no known cause. V and J calls and clone size are given by that table; D and trimming were obtained from the DNA. In this sample the table shows around 300,000 clones, 86% of which occur a single time. Of the sample, about 1% is held by the ten largest clones.

The TCR sequence derives from a woman aged 18-30 years in good health and CMV-seronegative. The specimen was PBMCs. Rearrangement joined TRBV6-5 to TRBJ1-1, with TRBD1 perhaps the D gene, on 5 matching bases. The DNA is as follows: TGTGCCAGCAGTTACGGGGGGGAGAACACTGAAGCTTTCTTT. This encodes CASSYGGENTEAFF.